The 30 T cell receptor beta chains below were found in one sample sequenced in a study of identical twins. TCRdb used MiXCR to reprocess the 5' RACE reads, holding one entry per CDR3 protein. The data contain some 500,000 distinct CDR3 sequences, 9% to 10% of them seen just once; the ten biggest clones take up approximately 3%. These same data were also listed under a study on yellow fever vaccine responses in identical twins.

The sample taken for sequencing was PBMCs. The receptors originated from a woman under 30 in good health.

In its sample, this clonotype was seen once. This rearrangement joins TRBV6-1 to TRBJ2-6, with D maybe TRBD2 (6 bases). Germline values: CDR1 MNHNS, CDR2 SASEGT. V was clipped by 6 bases and J by 5 bases, with 20 bases between them. This CDR3 comprises 17 residues. CDR3 DNA: TGTGCCAGCAGCCCCGACGCGGGATCCCTGCGGGCCAACGTCCTGACTTTC. Its protein product is CASSPDAGSLRANVLTF.

This clonotype was counted many times. At one of its ends the junction is not consistent with the germline gene, which may arise from a read error. This chain joins TRBV20-1 and TRBJ2-7; 7 bases line up with TRBD1. This CDR3 is built from 12 residues. CDR1 and CDR2 (germline): DFQATT, SNEGSKA (reference sequence). The chain's CDR3 is CSTRTGAYEQYF. The CDR3 nucleotides are TGCAGTACTAGAACAGGGGCCTACGAGCAGTACTTC.

This clonotype was counted a few times. This chain joins TRBV7-9 and TRBJ2-1; TRBD2 agrees at 7 bases. The CDR3 runs to 16 residues. Germline values: CDR1 SEHNR, CDR2 FQNEAQ (reference sequence). J was trimmed by 7 bases and V by 2 bases; bases with no gene match: 11. As DNA, the CDR3 is TGTGCCAGCAGCTTACCCTCTCCGGGAGGAAGGAATGAGCAGTTCTTC. Protein sequence: CASSLPSPGGRNEQFF.

This clonotype was counted many times. The V gene is TRBV29-1, the J gene TRBJ1-5, with a possible D match to TRBD1 (5 bases). Trimming cost V 5 bases and J 9 bases, with 17 bases left between them. The CDR3 is 13 residues long. Looked up from germline, CDR1 is SQVTM and CDR2 is ANQGSEA. The CDR3 DNA is TGCAGCGTTTGGGGGGGTCTTTTGGGGCCCCAGCATTTT. This sequence encodes CSVWGGLLGPQHF.

At least ten counts were recorded for this clonotype. The J gene is TRBJ2-1, the V gene TRBV6-5; tentative D call: TRBD2 (5 bases). Per the germline V gene, CDR1 is MNHEY and CDR2 is SVGAGI. Trimming removed 4 bases from V and 5 bases from J, with 12 bases in between. The CDR3 consists of 14 residues. The CDR3 nucleotides read TGTGCCAGCAGTTCCATCCGGGATAACAATGAGCAGTTCTTC. Protein sequence: CASSSIRDNNEQFF.

This clonotype was seen ten or more times. Here the CDR3 reads CASSQELLAGGPRTTLYEQYF. Here the CDR3 DNA reads TGTGCCAGCAGCCAAGAACTACTAGCGGGGGGGCCGAGGACGACCCTGTACGAGCAGTACTTC. The V and J genes are TRBV3-1 and TRBJ2-7, with 13 bases fitting TRBD2. The CDR3 is 21 amino acids. V was clipped by 0 bases and J by 4 bases; unmatched bases: 18. Germline CDR1 LGHDT, CDR2 YNNKEL (reference sequence).

This clonotype was counted at least ten times. This chain joins TRBV11-2 and TRBJ2-6, with 7 bases that match TRBD1. The ends lost 10 bases at V and 0 bases at J; junction bases unmatched: 12. The CDR3 runs to 17 residues. Germline lookup yields CDR1 SGHAT and CDR2 FQNNGV. CDR3 residues: CATPRRQGSSGANVLTF. Here the CDR3 DNA reads TGTGCCACCCCGAGGAGACAGGGAAGCTCTGGGGCCAACGTCCTGACTTTC. Looking up the rest from reference TRBV11-2 and TRBJ2-6 gives the full variable domain: EAGVAQSPRYKIIEKRQSVAFWCNPISGHATLYWYQQILGQGPKLLIQFQNNGVVDDSQLPKDRFSAERLKGVDSTLKIQPAKLEDSAVYLCATPRRQGSSGANVLTFGAGSRLTVL.

This clonotype has more than one count but fewer than ten. The CDR3 DNA sequence: TGTGCCAGCAGTTTGCTTGGGCCCTCGGCTAATGAAAAACTGTTTTTT. It codes for CASSLLGPSANEKLFF. This chain joins TRBV6-5 and TRBJ1-4; D is unresolved. The V end lost 4 bases, the J end lost 3 bases, and 15 bases lay between the germline ends. CDR3 length: 16 residues. CDR1 and CDR2 from the germline V gene are MNHEY and SVGAGI.

V gene TRBV3-1 combines with J gene TRBJ2-3; perhaps TRBD2 as D (6 bases). V was pared by 10 bases and J by 8 bases, with 13 bases between. Germline CDR1 reads LGHDT; CDR2 reads YNNKEL (reference sequence). The CDR3 length is 11 residues. CDR3 protein: CATIKAGTQYF. In DNA, the CDR3 is TGTGCCACCATAAAAGCGGGTACGCAGTATTTT.

This clonotype has just a few counts. V usage is TRBV6-9 and J usage is TRBJ2-1; D is perhaps TRBD1 or TRBD2 (11 bases each). V gave up 2 bases and J gave up 5 bases, with 37 bases separating them. This CDR3 has 23 residues. The germline CDR1 and CDR2 sequences are MNHGY and SVAAGI. DNA of the CDR3: TGTGCCAGCAGTTATAGCCGGCCTTTGGGGACAGGGGGATTAGCGGGAGGGCACAATGAGCAGTTCTTC. This gives the protein CASSYSRPLGTGGLAGGHNEQFF.

Only a few counts were recorded for this clonotype. The V gene is TRBV7-9, the J gene TRBJ2-3; D possibly corresponds to TRBD2 (6 bases). Germline V gives CDR1 SEHNR, CDR2 FQNEAQ (reference sequence). This CDR3 comprises 15 residues. V was cut by 6 bases and J by 4 bases, with 17 bases left in between. The CDR3 sequence: CASSMAGRQADTQYF. CDR3 sequence (DNA): TGTGCCAGCAGTATGGCGGGGAGGCAGGCAGATACGCAGTATTTT.

This sequence joins TRBV7-2 and TRBJ2-3, with 14 nucleotides matching TRBD2. The germline V gene has CDR1 SGHTA and CDR2 FQGNSA. Trimming removed 3 bases from V and 1 base from J; junction bases left unmatched: 3. The CDR3 contains 17 residues. In DNA form, the CDR3 reads TGTGCCAGCAGCTTGACTAGCGGGAGGGGGGGCACAGATACGCAGTATTTT. Translating it yields CASSLTSGRGGTDTQYF.

This clonotype was seen repeatedly, ten times or more. This chain joins TRBV20-1 and TRBJ2-3; 7 positions match TRBD1. CDR1 and CDR2 from the germline V gene are DFQATT and SNEGSKA (reference sequence). This CDR3 contains 15 residues. V dropped 6 bases and J dropped 1; count of bases not matched to a gene: 10. The CDR3 loop reads CSAPSTGTGTDTQYF. The CDR3 region has the DNA TGCAGTGCCCCATCTACCGGGACAGGCACAGATACGCAGTATTTT.

The genes are TRBV19 and TRBJ1-5; the D is unclear. In germline, CDR1 is LNHDA, CDR2 SQIVND (reference sequence). This CDR3 region has 12 residues. Trimming removed 6 bases at V and 7 bases at J, with 10 bases between. DNA for the CDR3: TGTGCCAGTAGCCGCGACGGCCAGCCCCAGCATTTT. Translating gives CASSRDGQPQHF.

With regard to this clonotype: Compared with germline, one end of the junction differs, possibly owing to a read error. The rearrangement joins TRBV10-2 to TRBJ1-1; D is perhaps TRBD1 (5 bases). The germline CDR1 and CDR2 sequences are WSHSY and SAAADI. This CDR3 has 14 amino acids. In DNA form, the CDR3 reads TGCGCCAGCATTGAGGGGACGGGGAACACTGAAGCTTTCTTT. As protein: CASIEGTGNTEAFF.

This clonotype was observed a few times. The chain carries TRBV7-2 and TRBJ2-7, with 11 bases matching TRBD2. The CDR3 sequence is 16 residues long. V was clipped by 6 bases and J by 4 bases; unmatched bases: 11. Per the germline V gene, CDR1 is SGHTA and CDR2 is FQGNSA. The CDR3 DNA reads as TGTGCCAGCAGACCCCTACTGACTAGCGGGACTTACGAGCAGTACTTC. This codes for CASRPLLTSGTYEQYF.

This clonotype was counted many times. This may be a read error: a much more frequent sequence differs by one nucleotide. This chain links TRBV24-1 with TRBJ2-2; weak D call: TRBD1 (6 bases). CDR1 KGHDR and CDR2 SFDVKD come from the germline V gene. This CDR3 is 15 amino acids long. Trimming removed 0 bases at V and 5 bases at J, with 9 bases between. DNA for the CDR3: TGTGCCACCAGTGATTTGGACAGGAAAACCGGGGAGCTGTTTTTT. Translation gives CATSDLDRKTGELFF.

The chain employs TRBV5-1 and TRBJ2-1, with D perhaps TRBD2 (6 bases). Germline loops: CDR1 SGHRS, CDR2 YFSETQ. V lost 4 bases and J 6 bases, leaving 20 bases between the germline ends. This CDR3 comprises 16 residues. The CDR3 bases are TGCGCCAGCAGCCTCCGCCGGGACTCTTCCGCCAATGAGCAGTTCTTC. The encoded protein is CASSLRRDSSANEQFF. The full variable domain, with the rest looked up from reference TRBV5-1 and TRBJ2-1, is KAGVTQTPRYLIKTRGQQVTLSCSPISGHRSVSWYQQTPGQGLQFLFEYFSETQRNKGNFPGRFSGRQFSNSRSEMNVSTLELGDSALYLCASSLRRDSSANEQFFGPGTRLTVL.

This clonotype has a handful of counts. The chain has TRBV12-3 or TRBV12-4 and TRBJ2-7; maybe TRBD1 (6 bases). The CDR3 is 12 residues long. Between the trimmed V and J ends, which lost 6 bases and 6 bases, there was a span of 12 bases. The CDR3 sequence is CASRNRESEQYF. Here the CDR3 DNA reads TGTGCCAGCAGAAACAGGGAGTCCGAGCAGTACTTC.

The V call is TRBV12-3 or TRBV12-4, the J call TRBJ2-3; D is possibly TRBD1 (5 bases). Trimming took 5 bases from V and 0 from J, leaving 18 bases between them. The CDR3 has 17 amino acids. CDR3 amino acids: CASSLQQGAHSTDTQYF. CDR3 nucleotide sequence: TGTGCCAGCAGTCTTCAGCAAGGGGCCCATAGCACAGATACGCAGTATTTT.

The chain joins TRBV10-3 to TRBJ1-1; no definite D call. Germline loops: CDR1 ENHRY, CDR2 SYGVKD. The germline V and J ends were trimmed by 5 bases and 0 bases, with 4 bases remaining between them. The CDR3 totals 12 residues. This chain's CDR3 is CAISHVNTEAFF. DNA of the CDR3: TGTGCCATCAGTCATGTGAACACTGAAGCTTTCTTT.

This clonotype has only a few counts. The genes are TRBV6-1 and TRBJ2-2; 9 bases are a match to TRBD1. The CDR3 contains 15 residues. The V gene end was trimmed by 6 bases and the J gene end by 2 bases; junction bases not matched to a gene: 4. Germline V CDR1 and CDR2: MNHNS, SASEGT. For the CDR3, the DNA is TGTGCCAGCAGAGTAACAGGGGGCAACACCGGGGAGCTGTTTTTT. Encoded protein: CASRVTGGNTGELFF.

J is TRBJ2-3 and V is TRBV11-2, with D perhaps TRBD2 (6 bases). Germline V lookup: CDR1 SGHAT, CDR2 FQNNGV. The V end lost 5 bases, the J end lost 1 base, and 13 bases lay between the germline ends. This CDR3 contains 15 residues. CDR3 nucleotides: TGTGCCAGCAGCACGGAGGGGCTTGGCACAGATACGCAGTATTTT. Amino acid sequence: CASSTEGLGTDTQYF.

The table lists this clonotype with many counts. The J gene is TRBJ1-6, the V gene TRBV28, with 9 bases fitting TRBD1. The CDR3 is 16 amino acids. From germline, CDR1 is MDHEN and CDR2 SYDVKM. Losses at the gene ends were 4 bases for V and 10 bases for J; bases not matched to a gene: 11. CDR3 region: CASSSTGTGYSSPLHF. CDR3 nucleotide sequence: TGTGCCAGCAGTTCTACCGGGACAGGGTATTCCTCACCCCTCCACTTT.

A few counts support this clonotype. The chain combines TRBV20-1 with TRBJ2-3, with TRBD2 matching over 11 bases. This CDR3 has 14 amino acids. Germline V lookup: CDR1 DFQATT, CDR2 SNEGSKA (reference sequence). V lost 2 bases, J lost 4 bases, and 2 bases stayed unmatched. CDR3 region: CSARQLAGADTQYF. The CDR3 DNA reads TGCAGTGCTAGACAACTAGCGGGAGCAGATACGCAGTATTTT.

This clonotype was recorded at least ten times. The chain recombines TRBV4-1 with TRBJ1-5; D call uncertain. Per the germline V gene, CDR1 is MGHRA and CDR2 is YSYEKL. This CDR3 is built from 14 residues. V was cut by 5 bases and J by 6 bases, with 14 bases left in between. The CDR3 spells CASSEGPLVQPQHF. The CDR3 DNA is TGCGCCAGCAGCGAAGGCCCCTTGGTTCAGCCCCAGCATTTT.

This clonotype has a handful of counts. Relative to the germline gene, one junction end is altered; a read error may explain this. The chain recombines TRBV2 with TRBJ2-6; 11 nucleotides align to TRBD1. The CDR3 extends over 18 amino acids. The germline V gene has CDR1 SNHLY and CDR2 FYNNEI. The CDR3 loop reads CACSNPGQGGTGANVLTF. The CDR3 DNA reads TGTGCCTGCAGTAACCCGGGACAGGGGGGAACTGGGGCCAACGTCCTGACTTTC.

This clonotype was seen a few times. The chain has TRBV6-1 and TRBJ2-7, with 7 bases aligning to TRBD1. The germline CDR1 and CDR2 sequences are MNHNS and SASEGT. The ends lost 8 bases at V and 6 bases at J; junction bases unmatched: 10. The length of the CDR3 is 13 residues. CDR3 DNA: TGTGCCAGCCATCTCGGGACAGCAAGCGAGCAGTACTTC. This codes for CASHLGTASEQYF.

A word on this clonotype: Since a much larger clone is just one base distant, this may be a read error. The chain has TRBV29-1 and TRBJ2-5, with D possibly matching TRBD1 (6 bases). The germline V gene has CDR1 SQVTM and CDR2 ANQGSEA. The CDR3 spans 13 residues. The CDR3 DNA reads TGCAGCGTTGAACATCAGGGGCAAGAGGCCCAGTACTTC. This gives the protein CSVEHQGQEAQYF.

This clonotype has a count of ten or more. The chain carries TRBV29-1 and TRBJ1-2; 8 nucleotides match TRBD1. This CDR3 contains 12 residues. Germline V gives CDR1 SQVTM, CDR2 ANQGSEA. The chain's CDR3 is CSGQGGLYGYTF. The CDR3 nucleotides read TGCAGTGGACAGGGAGGGTTATATGGCTACACCTTC.